Each of the 17 T cell receptor beta chains below was sequenced from the same sample in a study of tissue T cells after allogeneic stem cell transplantation. Method: immunoSEQ multiplex PCR; TCRdb's copy keeps in-frame clones and lacks some. Counted here are around 9,300 clones, roughly 45% occurring once; the ten biggest clones make up 6.5% to 9%. Time point in this sample: mouse harvest day 7 after allogeneic transplant. Each mouse received 10^7 T-cell-depleted marrow cells plus 10^6 splenic CD5+ T cells by tail vein. Sequencing input: gut tissue. The receptors originated from a female BALB/c mouse given C57BL/6 T cells with graft-versus-host disease after an allogeneic hematopoietic cell transplant.

This clone was observed a handful of times. Mouse names are used for the genes. The CDR3 is cut off 1 residue early in the read; its end comes from the germline J gene. V usage is TRBV26 and J usage is TRBJ1-6, with D tentatively TRBD1 (6 bases). TRBJ1-6 is an ORF, and what it does is uncertain. Per germline, CDR1 KGHPV and CDR2 FQNQEV (reference sequence). The CDR3 has 13 amino acids. Trimming shortened V by 4 bases and J by 8 bases, and 9 bases separated the two germline ends. This chain's CDR3 is CASSPGQDSPLYF. The sequenced CDR3 bases are TGTGCCAGCAGTCCGGGACAAGATTCGCCCCTCTAC.

This clone was seen a handful of times. Gene and germline names: mouse. The CDR3 end falls 1 residue outside the read, so it is completed with the germline J gene. The rearrangement uses TRBV3 and TRBJ1-1; D not resolved. The ends were cut back, 5 bases at V and 1 base at J, with 2 bases in the middle. The CDR3 has 11 residues. Germline V gene lookup returns CDR1 SNHLY and CDR2 FYNGKV (reference sequence). The CDR3 spells CASSVNTEVFF. The sequenced CDR3 bases are TGTGCCAGCAGCGTAAACACAGAAGTCTTC. Full variable domain (remainder filled in from reference TRBV3 and TRBJ1-1): GPKVLQIPSHQIIDMGQMVTLNCDPVSNHLYFYWYKQILGQQMEFLVNFYNGKVMEKSKLFKDQFSVERPDGSYFTLKIQPTALEDSAVYFCASSVNTEVFFGKGTRLTVV.

Comments on this clone: Relative to the germline gene, one junction end is altered; a read error may explain this. Gene names are the mouse ones. The sequenced fragment ends 1 residue before the CDR3 boundary, so the rest is inferred from the germline J gene. This sample also contains other DNA sequences that code for the same CDR3. This chain connects TRBV12-1 to TRBJ1-2, with D maybe TRBD1 (5 bases). The V gene's germline CDR1 is SGHSN and CDR2 HYEKVE. The CDR3 spans 14 residues. This CDR3 is CASSLVGANSDYTF. Partial CDR3 DNA: TGTGCTAGCTCTCTCGTGGGGGCAAACTCCGACTACACC. Based on the CDR3 plus reference TRBV12-1 and TRBJ1-2, the full variable domain is DSGVVQSPRHIIKEKGGRSVLTCIPISGHSNVVWYQQTLGKELKFLIQHYEKVERDKGFLPSRFSVQQFDDYHSEMNMSALELEDSAMYFCASSLVGANSDYTFGSGTRLLVI.

Details on this clone: The germline and genes are mouse ones. The CDR3 end falls 1 residue outside the read, so it is completed with the germline J gene. V gene TRBV20 combines with J gene TRBJ2-2, with 7 bases fitting TRBD1. This CDR3 contains 13 residues. V shed 2 bases and J 6 bases; nucleotides not matched to a gene: 3. Germline loops: CDR1 GFQATS, CDR2 STVNSAI. CDR3 bases read: TGTGGTGCTAGGAGACAGGGACCCGGGCAGCTCTAC. The encoded protein is CGARRQGPGQLY. From start to end, the CDR3 is CGARRQGPGQLYF.

As concerns this clone: The gene symbols are mouse symbols. The read finishes 1 residue shy of the CDR3 end, and the germline J gene is used to complete it. V gene TRBV26 combines with J gene TRBJ2-4; D call uncertain. V lost 0 bases and J lost 6, with 7 bases in between. Germline CDR1 reads KGHPV; CDR2 reads FQNQEV (reference sequence). The CDR3 sequence is 13 residues long. The part of the CDR3 DNA that was read is TGTGCCAGCAGTCTGTCGCGGGAGAACACCTTGTAC. Its protein product is CASSLSRENTLY. The whole CDR3 protein is CASSLSRENTLYF.

This clone is labeled as medium-sized. Here the gene names and germline are mouse. The read comes to an end 1 residue before the CDR3 does, leaving the germline J gene to fill in the end. The chain employs TRBV15 and TRBJ2-7, with 9 positions matching TRBD2. This CDR3 comprises 14 residues. V lost 5 bases and J lost 4; bases outside the gene matches: 6. CDR1 and CDR2 (germline): SGHND, FRSKSL. The CDR3 is CASSPTGGPYEQYF. The DNA read from the CDR3 is TGTGCCAGCAGTCCAACTGGGGGGCCTTATGAACAGTAC.

About this clone: Gene names follow the mouse nomenclature. The read terminates 1 residue ahead of where the CDR3 ends, so the germline J gene completes it. The V and J genes are TRBV1 and TRBJ1-6; D is uncertain. TRBJ1-6 is an ORF, and what it does is uncertain. There are 14 residues in the CDR3. Germline loops: CDR1 NSQYPW, CDR2 LRSPGD (reference sequence). Trimming cost V 0 bases and J 5 bases, with 5 bases left between them. The CDR3 sequence: CTCSAEQNNSPLYF. The part of the CDR3 DNA that was read is TGCACCTGCAGTGCAGAACAAAATAATTCGCCCCTCTAC.

With regard to this clone: Mouse gene names apply. With the read ending 1 residue before the CDR3 end, the germline J gene is used to fill in that end. This chain links TRBV23 with TRBJ2-5; the tabulated D call, TRBD1, remains unverified against the DNA. The CDR3 runs 13 residues. Per germline, CDR1 KGHTA and CDR2 FQNQQP. CDR3 region: CSSSQNKKDTQYF. The covered CDR3 bases are TGCTCCAGCAGTCAAAACAAAAAAGACACCCAGTAC.

To note about this clone: Mouse germline and gene names are used. From the germline J gene comes the end of the CDR3, since the read stops 1 residue before it. The V gene is TRBV20, the J gene TRBJ2-4; the match to TRBD2 covers 8 bases. V trimming: 6 bases; J trimming: 1 base; junction bases outside the gene matches: 6. CDR3 size: 14 residues. From germline, CDR1 is GFQATS and CDR2 STVNSAI. CDR3 bases read: TGTGGTGCCGTTGACTGGGGCCGTCAAAACACCTTGTAC. It encodes CGAVDWGRQNTLY. The full CDR3 protein is CGAVDWGRQNTLYF.

Comments on this clone: Gene names are mouse gene names. The read comes to an end 1 residue before the CDR3 does, leaving the germline J gene to fill in the end. The rearrangement joins TRBV1 to TRBJ2-2; 8 positions agree with TRBD2. The CDR3 runs 15 residues. After removal of 1 base from V and 4 bases from J, the junction contained 2 bases not matched to a gene. Germline V gene data show CDR1 as NSQYPW and CDR2 as LRSPGD (reference sequence). The CDR3: CTCSAGLGGTGQLYF. The DNA read from the CDR3 is TGCACCTGCAGTGCAGGCCTGGGGGGCACCGGGCAGCTCTAC.

This clone was recorded a few times. Gene names are mouse gene names. Coverage ceases 1 residue before the CDR3 finishes, and the germline J gene fills in the end. The rearrangement uses TRBV26 and TRBJ2-7; TRBD1 might be the D (6 bases). The V end lost 4 bases, the J end lost 3 bases, and 10 bases lay between the germline ends. There are 13 residues in the CDR3. Germline CDR1 KGHPV, CDR2 FQNQEV (reference sequence). CDR3: CASSPGDIYEQYF. The sequenced part of the CDR3 DNA is TGTGCCAGCAGTCCCGGGGACATCTATGAACAGTAC.

A note on this clone: The germline and genes are mouse ones. The read stops 1 residue short of the end of the CDR3; the missing end is completed from the germline J gene. This sequence joins TRBV26 and TRBJ1-1, with D possibly being TRBD1 (5 bases). The CDR3 runs to 14 residues. Germline V gives CDR1 KGHPV, CDR2 FQNQEV (reference sequence). V was trimmed by 4 bases and J by 0 bases, leaving 9 bases between them. Here the CDR3 reads CASSRQNANTEVFF. CDR3 DNA, as far as it was read: TGTGCCAGCAGTCGACAGAATGCAAACACAGAAGTCTTC.

This clone was counted a few times. The gene names here belong to mouse. The CDR3 end lies 1 residue beyond the end of the read and is filled in from the germline J gene. The chain couples TRBV17 to TRBJ2-7; TRBD2 aligns across 11 bases. V dropped 8 bases and J dropped 4; count of bases not matched to a gene: 1. CDR1 and CDR2 (germline): MNHDT, YYDKIL. This CDR3 spans 12 amino acids. This chain's CDR3 is CASRDWGYEQYF. The CDR3 DNA, read in part, is TGTGCTAGCCGGGACTGGGGGTATGAACAGTAC. The full variable domain, its missing parts supplied by reference TRBV17 and TRBJ2-7, is DTTVKQNPRYKLARVGKPVNLICSQTMNHDTMYWYQKKPNQAPKLLLFYYDKILNREADTFEKFQSSRPNNSFCSLYIGSAGLEYSAMYLCASRDWGYEQYFGPGTRLTVL.

In the case of this clone: Genes and germline come from the mouse. With the read ending 1 residue before the CDR3 end, the germline J gene is used to fill in that end. The chain links TRBV1 to TRBJ2-3; D is ambiguous. The V gene's germline CDR1 is NSQYPW and CDR2 LRSPGD (reference sequence). This CDR3 comprises 14 residues. Trimming cost V 3 bases and J 0 bases, with 7 bases left between them. The CDR3 bases that were read are TGCACCTGCAGTGCGGGGTATAGTGCAGAAACGCTGTAT. Translating it yields CTCSAGYSAETLY. The full CDR3 sequence reads CTCSAGYSAETLYF.

A word on this clone: The genes are named according to mouse. The CDR3 end falls 1 residue outside the read, so it is completed with the germline J gene. V is TRBV13-1 and J is TRBJ2-4; TRBD1 matches 7 bases. CDR3 length equals 14 residues. The germline V gene encodes CDR1 NSHNY and CDR2 SYGAGN. V shed 5 bases and J 1 base; nucleotides not matched to a gene: 4. CDR3 DNA, as far as it was read: TGTGCCAGCAGAGCTGGACAGGGTCAAAACACCTTGTAC. Translated: CASRAGQGQNTLY. The full CDR3 is CASRAGQGQNTLYF.

With regard to this clone: Gene names and germline refer to mouse. The read halts 1 residue ahead of the CDR3 end, with the missing end drawn from the germline J gene. The genes are TRBV15 and TRBJ2-5; 8 positions match TRBD2. Germline CDR1 SGHND, CDR2 FRSKSL. Trimming cost V 3 bases and J 5 bases; bases outside gene matches: 4. This CDR3 has 14 amino acids. CDR3 amino acids: CASSFLGGRDTQYF. The covered CDR3 bases are TGTGCCAGCAGTTTTCTGGGGGGACGAGACACCCAGTAC.

For this clone: Mouse names are used for the genes. The sequence runs out 1 residue before the end of the CDR3; the remainder is reconstructed from the germline J gene. The chain carries TRBV26 and TRBJ1-1; TRBD1 aligns across 8 bases. Trimming cost V 4 bases and J 4 bases; bases outside gene matches: 5. The CDR3 totals 14 residues. CDR1 and CDR2 (germline): KGHPV, FQNQEV (reference sequence). The CDR3 here is CASSRTGRGTEVFF. CDR3 DNA, as far as it was read: TGTGCCAGCAGTCGGACAGGGAGGGGCACAGAAGTCTTC.